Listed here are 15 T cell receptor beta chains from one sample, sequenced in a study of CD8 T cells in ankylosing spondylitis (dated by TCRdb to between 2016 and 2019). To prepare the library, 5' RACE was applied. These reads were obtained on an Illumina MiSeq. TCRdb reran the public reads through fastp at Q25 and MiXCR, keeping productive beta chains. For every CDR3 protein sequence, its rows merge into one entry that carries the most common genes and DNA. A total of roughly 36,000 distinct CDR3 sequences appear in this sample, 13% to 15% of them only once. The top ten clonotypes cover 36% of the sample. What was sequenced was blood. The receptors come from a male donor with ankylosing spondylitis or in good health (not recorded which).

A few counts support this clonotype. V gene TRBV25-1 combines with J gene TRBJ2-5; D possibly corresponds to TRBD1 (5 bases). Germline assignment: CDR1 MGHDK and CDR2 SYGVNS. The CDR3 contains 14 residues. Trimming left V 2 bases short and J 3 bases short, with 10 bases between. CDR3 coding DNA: TGTGCCAGCAGTGAAAGGGGCAGGGAAGAGACCCAGTACTTC. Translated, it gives CASSERGREETQYF.

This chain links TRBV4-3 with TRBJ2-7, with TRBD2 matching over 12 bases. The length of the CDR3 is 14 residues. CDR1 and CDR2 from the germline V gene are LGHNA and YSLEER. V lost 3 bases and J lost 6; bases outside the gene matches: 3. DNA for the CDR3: TGCGCCAGCAGCCAGCGGACTAGCGGGACCGAGCAGTACTTC. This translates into CASSQRTSGTEQYF.

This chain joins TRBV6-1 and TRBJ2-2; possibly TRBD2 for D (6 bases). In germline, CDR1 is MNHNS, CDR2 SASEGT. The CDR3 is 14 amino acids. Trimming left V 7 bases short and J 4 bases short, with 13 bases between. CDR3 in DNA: TGTGCCAGCACCCTGCTAGCGACCACCGGGGAGCTGTTTTTT. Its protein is CASTLLATTGELFF.

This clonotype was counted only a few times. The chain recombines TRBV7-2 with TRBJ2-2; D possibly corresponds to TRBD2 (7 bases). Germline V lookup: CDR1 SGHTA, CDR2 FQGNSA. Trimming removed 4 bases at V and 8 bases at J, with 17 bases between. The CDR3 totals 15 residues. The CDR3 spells CASSSSGGGAGELFF. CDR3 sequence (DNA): TGTGCCAGCAGCTCATCGGGCGGGGGCGCGGGGGAGCTGTTTTTT. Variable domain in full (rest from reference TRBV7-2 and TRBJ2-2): GAGVSQSPSNKVTEKGKDVELRCDPISGHTALYWYRQSLGQGLEFLIYFQGNSAPDKSGLPSDRFSAERTGGSVSTLTIQRTQQEDSAVYLCASSSSGGGAGELFFGEGSRLTVL.

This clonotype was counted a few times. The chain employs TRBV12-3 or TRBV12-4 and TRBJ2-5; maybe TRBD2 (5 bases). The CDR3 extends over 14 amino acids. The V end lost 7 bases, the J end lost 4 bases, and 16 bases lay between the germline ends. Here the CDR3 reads CASTPNGVGETQYF. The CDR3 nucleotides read TGTGCCAGCACCCCTAACGGGGTTGGAGAGACCCAGTACTTC.

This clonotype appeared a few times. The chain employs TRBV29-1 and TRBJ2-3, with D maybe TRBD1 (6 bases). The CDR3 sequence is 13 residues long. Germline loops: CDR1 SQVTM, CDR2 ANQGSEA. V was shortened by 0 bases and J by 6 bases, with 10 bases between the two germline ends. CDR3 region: CSVEEGAEDTQYF. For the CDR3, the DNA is TGCAGCGTTGAAGAGGGGGCAGAGGATACGCAGTATTTT.

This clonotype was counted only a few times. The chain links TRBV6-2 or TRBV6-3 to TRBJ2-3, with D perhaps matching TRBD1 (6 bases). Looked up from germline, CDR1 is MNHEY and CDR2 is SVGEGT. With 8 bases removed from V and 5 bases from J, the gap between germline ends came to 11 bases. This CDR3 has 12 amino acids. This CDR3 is CASQGHGDTQYF. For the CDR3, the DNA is TGTGCCAGCCAGGGGCACGGAGATACGCAGTATTTT.

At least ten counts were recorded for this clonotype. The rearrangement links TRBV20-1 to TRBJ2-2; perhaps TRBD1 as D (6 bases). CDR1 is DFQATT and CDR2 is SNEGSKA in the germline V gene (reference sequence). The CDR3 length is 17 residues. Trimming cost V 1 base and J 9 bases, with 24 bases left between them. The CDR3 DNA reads TGCAGTGCTAGAGCTTTGGATCGCAGGGGCGGAGTGCGGGAGCTGTTTTTT. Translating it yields CSARALDRRGGVRELFF.

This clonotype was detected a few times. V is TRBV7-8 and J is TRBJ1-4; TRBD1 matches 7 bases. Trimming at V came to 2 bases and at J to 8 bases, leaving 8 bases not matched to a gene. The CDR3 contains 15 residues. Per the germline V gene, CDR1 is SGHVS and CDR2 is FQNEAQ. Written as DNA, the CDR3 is TGTGCCAGCAGCTTACATGACAGGGTATTAGAAAAACTGTTTTTT. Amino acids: CASSLHDRVLEKLFF. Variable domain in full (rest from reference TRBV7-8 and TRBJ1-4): GAGVSQSPRYKVAKRGQDVALRCDPISGHVSLFWYQQALGQGPEFLTYFQNEAQLDKSGLPSDRFFAERPEGSVSTLKIQRTQQEDSAVYLCASSLHDRVLEKLFFGSGTQLSVL.

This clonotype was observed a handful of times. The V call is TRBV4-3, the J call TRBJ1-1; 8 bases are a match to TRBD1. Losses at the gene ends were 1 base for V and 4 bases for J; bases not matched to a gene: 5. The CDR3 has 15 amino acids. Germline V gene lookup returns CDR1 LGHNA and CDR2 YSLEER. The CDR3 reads CASSQGQGRTTEAFF. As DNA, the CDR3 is TGCGCCAGCAGCCAAGGACAGGGGCGGACCACTGAAGCTTTCTTT.

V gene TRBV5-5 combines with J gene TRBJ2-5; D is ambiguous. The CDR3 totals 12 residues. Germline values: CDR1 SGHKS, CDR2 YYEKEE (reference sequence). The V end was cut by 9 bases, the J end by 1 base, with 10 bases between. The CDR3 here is CATSRSQETQYF. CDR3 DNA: TGTGCCACGTCGAGGAGCCAAGAGACCCAGTACTTC. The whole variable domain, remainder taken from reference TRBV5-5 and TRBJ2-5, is DAGVTQSPTHLIKTRGQQVTLRCSPISGHKSVSWYQQVLGQGPQFIFQYYEKEERGRGNFPDRFSARQFPNYSSELNVNALLLGDSALYLCATSRSQETQYFGPGTRLLVL.

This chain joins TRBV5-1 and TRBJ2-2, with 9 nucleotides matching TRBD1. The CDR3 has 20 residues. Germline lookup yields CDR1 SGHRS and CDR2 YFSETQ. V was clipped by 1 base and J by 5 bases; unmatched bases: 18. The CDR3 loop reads CASSLHNRGPFRRETGELFF. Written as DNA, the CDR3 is TGCGCCAGCAGCTTGCATAACAGGGGGCCCTTTCGGCGAGAGACCGGGGAGCTGTTTTTT.

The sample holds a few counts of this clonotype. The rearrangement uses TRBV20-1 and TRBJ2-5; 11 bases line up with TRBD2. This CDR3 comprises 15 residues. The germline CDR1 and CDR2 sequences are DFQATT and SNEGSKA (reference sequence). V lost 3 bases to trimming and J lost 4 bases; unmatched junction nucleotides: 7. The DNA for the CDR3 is TGCAGTGCTAGGAAACTAGCGGGGGCGAGAGAGACCCAGTACTTC. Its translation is CSARKLAGARETQYF.

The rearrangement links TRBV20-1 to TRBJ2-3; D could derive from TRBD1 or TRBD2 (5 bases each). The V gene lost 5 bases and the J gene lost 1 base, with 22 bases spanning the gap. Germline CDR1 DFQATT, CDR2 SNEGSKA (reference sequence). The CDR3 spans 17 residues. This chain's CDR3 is CSAPIPGPTARTDTQYF. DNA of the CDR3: TGCAGTGCTCCTATCCCGGGACCCACTGCCCGCACAGATACGCAGTATTTT.

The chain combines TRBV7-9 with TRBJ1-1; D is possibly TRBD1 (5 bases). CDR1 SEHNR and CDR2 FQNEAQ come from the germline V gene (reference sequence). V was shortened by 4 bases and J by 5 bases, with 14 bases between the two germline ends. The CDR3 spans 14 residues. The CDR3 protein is CASSSTGGWTEAFF. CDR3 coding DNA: TGTGCCAGCAGCTCCACAGGAGGGTGGACTGAAGCTTTCTTT.